This T cell receptor beta chain is drawn from a study of OX40 agonist ivuxolimab in advanced cancers. Assay used: immunoSEQ multiplex PCR; TCRdb lists only in-frame clones, some missing. The sample carries about 82,000 clones, 80% to 95% recorded once. General observations from the study: More expanded clones were found, on average, in CD8+ than in CD4+ T cells.

The CDR3 contains 14 residues. The J segment lost 5 bases and the V segment lost 3 bases, leaving 6 bases of the junction unmatched. Germline CDR1 SGHAT, CDR2 FQNNGV. For this clone: Its antigen remains unknown.

The material sequenced was CD4+ or CD8+ T cells sorted from blood, taken in a trial of the OX40 agonist ivuxolimab. This receptor was taken from an adult with an advanced solid tumor such as melanoma, head and neck, liver or kidney cancer. The chain uses TRBV11-2 and TRBJ1-1, with TRBD1 matching 7 bases. This chain's CDR3 is CASSFSLQGTEAFF. In DNA, the CDR3 is TGTGCCAGCAGCTTCTCTTTACAGGGGACTGAAGCTTTCTTT. The entire variable domain, with the rest obtained from reference TRBV11-2 and TRBJ1-1, is as follows: EAGVAQSPRYKIIEKRQSVAFWCNPISGHATLYWYQQILGQGPKLLIQFQNNGVVDDSQLPKDRFSAERLKGVDSTLKIQPAKLEDSAVYLCASSFSLQGTEAFFGQGTRLTVV.